This is a list of T cell receptor beta chains from one sample in a study of blood T cell repertoires in COVID-19. The table came from immunoSEQ multiplex PCR; TCRdb's copy has only in-frame clones and leaves some out. The top ten clones hold about 4.2% of a sample with roughly 320,000 clones, about nine tenths of them seen once. The sequenced sample consisted of PBMCs or T cells enriched from blood (not recorded which). These receptors all stem from a man aged 25 to 45 who had recovered from COVID-19. The CDR3 runs from the conserved cysteine through the conserved F or W. A D gene is named only where the DNA matches it firmly. Size is stated for part of the rows, as once, few or many counts, or as a class when the clone is expanded.

-,TRBV3-1/TRBV3-2,-,TRBJ2-2,CASSQELQINTGELFF,TGTGCCAGCAGCCAAGAATTACAGATCAACACCGGGGAGCTGTTTTTT
TRBD2,TRBV4-1,once,TRBJ2-7,CASSRAGLADSYEQYF,TGCGCCAGCAGCCGTGCCGGACTAGCGGACTCCTACGAGCAGTACTTC
-,TRBV9,-,TRBJ2-5,CASSRGTQQETQYF,TGTGCCAGCAGCAGGGGGACCCAGCAAGAGACCCAGTACTTC
-,TRBV4-1,-,TRBJ2-5,CASSPENQETQYF,TGCGCCAGCAGCCCGGAGAACCAAGAGACCCAGTACTTC
-,TRBV3-1/TRBV3-2,-,TRBJ1-2,CASSQGGAYGYTF,TGTGCCAGCAGCCAAGGTGGGGCCTATGGCTACACCTTC
TRBD1,TRBV18,-,TRBJ2-7,CASSPSRTGASYEQYF,TGTGCCAGCTCACCAAGTAGGACAGGGGCCTCCTACGAGCAGTACTTC
-,TRBV11-3,-,TRBJ1-2,CASSLSRFRGEGYGYTF,TGTGCCAGCAGCTTAAGCCGGTTCAGGGGCGAGGGCTATGGCTACACCTTC
-,TRBV24-1,-,TRBJ2-1,CATSDLRQGTYNEQFF,TGTGCCACCAGTGATTTGCGGCAGGGAACCTACAATGAGCAGTTCTTC
-,TRBV9,-,TRBJ2-2,CASRQRIAGELFF,TGTGCCAGCAGACAAAGAATTGCCGGGGAGCTGTTTTTT
TRBD2,TRBV6-4,-,TRBJ2-5,CASSEGSGGQETQYF,TGTGCCAGCAGTGAAGGTAGCGGGGGCCAAGAGACCCAGTACTTC
TRBD1,TRBV7-7,-,TRBJ2-3,CASSLTGGSTDTQYF,TGTGCTAGCAGCTTAACAGGGGGTAGCACAGATACGCAGTATTTT
-,TRBV15,once,TRBJ1-2,CATSRDQQGWDGYTF,TGTGCCACCAGCAGAGATCAGCAGGGCTGGGATGGCTACACCTTC
TRBD1,TRBV25-1,many,TRBJ2-1,CASRETGVHEQFF,TGTGCCAGCAGAGAGACAGGGGTTCATGAGCAGTTCTTC
-,TRBV11-3,-,TRBJ2-5,CASSTDSRETQYF,TGTGCCAGCAGCACCGACAGTCGGGAGACCCAGTACTTC
TRBD1,TRBV30,-,TRBJ1-5,CALGDSINQPQHF,TGTGCCCTAGGGGACAGCATTAATCAGCCCCAGCATTTT
TRBD2,TRBV12-5,-,TRBJ2-7,CASGPSSAGGRSSYEQYF,TGTGCTAGTGGACCCTCCTCAGCGGGGGGGCGAAGCTCCTACGAGCAGTACTTC
-,TRBV11-3,-,TRBJ2-4,CASSLGGSAKNIQYF,TGTGCCAGCAGCTTAGGAGGTTCGGCCAAAAACATTCAGTACTTC
-,TRBV18,-,TRBJ1-2,CASSPSGTYGQVGYTF,TGTGCCAGCTCACCCAGCGGGACATACGGGCAGGTTGGCTACACCTTC
TRBD2,TRBV18,once,TRBJ2-7,CASSPWGSASGSYEQYF,TGTGCCAGCTCACCCTGGGGGTCGGCTAGCGGGAGCTACGAGCAGTACTTC
TRBD1,TRBV5-8,-,TRBJ2-7,CASSLDGQGFTYEQYF,TGTGCCAGCAGCTTGGACGGACAGGGCTTCACCTACGAGCAGTACTTC
TRBD2,TRBV19,-,TRBJ2-1,CASTRRGERGIEQFF,TGTGCCAGTACCCGACGGGGGGAGCGGGGGATTGAGCAGTTCTTC
-,TRBV11-3,-,TRBJ2-1,CASSIGGIQFF,TGTGCCAGCAGCATAGGCGGGATTCAGTTCTTC
TRBD2,TRBV3-1/TRBV3-2,-,TRBJ2-7,CASSQDLTSGDRSYEQYF,TGTGCCAGCAGCCAAGATCTGACTAGCGGTGACCGCTCCTACGAGCAGTACTTC
TRBD2,TRBV7-2,-,TRBJ2-2,CASRPLAGGYTGELFF,TGTGCCAGCAGACCCCTAGCGGGGGGCTACACCGGGGAGCTGTTTTTT
-,TRBV3-1/TRBV3-2,-,TRBJ2-1,CASSQESENEQFF,TGTGCCAGCAGCCAAGAATCGGAGAATGAGCAGTTCTTC
TRBD2,TRBV7-6,-,TRBJ2-7,CASSSSGTYEQYF,TGTGCCAGCAGCTCTAGCGGCACCTACGAGCAGTACTTC
TRBD2,TRBV5-6,once,TRBJ2-3,CASRGLARDTQYF,TGTGCCAGCAGGGGACTAGCGAGAGATACGCAGTATTTT
TRBD2,TRBV15,-,TRBJ2-3,CATSTTSGGGSDTQYF,TGTGCCACCAGCACTACTAGCGGGGGGGGATCAGATACGCAGTATTTT
-,TRBV5-1,-,TRBJ1-1,CASSSSGPRDTEAFF,TGCGCCAGCAGCTCGAGCGGACCACGGGACACTGAAGCTTTCTTT
TRBD2,TRBV2,-,TRBJ2-7,CASSGELGLAGAHEQYF,TGTGCCAGCAGTGGAGAGTTAGGACTAGCGGGAGCCCACGAGCAGTACTTC
-,TRBV2,-,TRBJ1-6,CASPKSSNSPLHF,TGTGCCAGCCCTAAGAGTAGTAATTCACCCCTCCACTTT
-,TRBV6-1,-,TRBJ1-2,CASSEAEGRFYGYTF,TGTGCCAGCAGTGAAGCGGAGGGGCGGTTCTATGGCTACACCTTC
-,TRBV20-1,-,TRBJ2-2,CSAFAGELFF,TGCAGTGCATTCGCCGGGGAGCTGTTTTTT
TRBD2,TRBV4-1,few,TRBJ2-1,CASSRGLAGGPLNEQFF,TGCGCCAGCAGCCGGGGACTAGCGGGAGGGCCCCTCAATGAGCAGTTCTTC
-,TRBV11-2,-,TRBJ2-5,CASSLVVREDETQYF,TGTGCCAGCAGCTTAGTGGTCAGGGAGGATGAGACCCAGTACTTC
TRBD1,TRBV25-1,-,TRBJ2-6,CASGTGISGANVLTF,TGTGCCAGCGGGACAGGGATCTCTGGGGCCAACGTCCTGACTTTC
TRBD1,TRBV5-8,-,TRBJ1-1,CASSLVGTGTEAFF,TGTGCCAGCAGCTTGGTGGGGACAGGGACTGAAGCTTTCTTT
TRBD1,TRBV7-8,-,TRBJ2-2,CASSPRGRGTNTGELFF,TGTGCCAGCAGCCCCAGGGGCAGGGGGACGAACACCGGGGAGCTGTTTTTT
TRBD1,TRBV5-1,-,TRBJ2-7,CASSSIPGQGSHEQYF,TGCGCCAGCAGCTCAATCCCGGGACAGGGGAGCCACGAGCAGTACTTC
-,TRBV7-2,-,TRBJ2-2,CASSLTRTANTGELFF,TGTGCCAGCAGCTTAACGCGGACAGCGAACACCGGGGAGCTGTTTTTT
-,TRBV7-8,-,TRBJ1-4,CASRDTGPNEKLFF,TGTGCCAGCAGGGACACAGGGCCTAATGAAAAACTGTTTTTT
TRBD1,TRBV18,-,TRBJ1-1,CASSPLGTGGTNTEAFF,TGTGCCAGCTCACCACTCGGGACAGGGGGGACGAACACTGAAGCTTTCTTT
-,TRBV14,-,TRBJ1-4,CASSPGRRSTNEKLFF,TGTGCCAGCAGCCCCGGGAGAAGGTCAACTAATGAAAAACTGTTTTTT
TRBD1,TRBV5-8,-,TRBJ1-5,CASSRGTAMGNQPQHF,TGTGCCAGCAGCCGCGGGACAGCCATGGGCAATCAGCCCCAGCATTTT
-,TRBV4-1,-,TRBJ2-7,CASSPAPGNSYEQYF,TGCGCCAGCAGCCCCGCCCCAGGAAACTCCTACGAGCAGTACTTC
-,TRBV2,-,TRBJ2-7,CASSGGRGAEYF,TGTGCCAGCAGTGGAGGTCGGGGGGCCGAGTACTTC
TRBD2,TRBV9,-,TRBJ2-3,CASNRLARGDTQYF,TGTGCCAGCAATCGACTAGCCCGCGGGGATACGCAGTATTTT
-,TRBV19,few,TRBJ2-2,CASTGWARTGELFF,TGTGCCAGCACCGGCTGGGCCCGCACCGGGGAGCTGTTTTTT
TRBD1,TRBV27,-,TRBJ1-1,CASSLGQGSTEAFF,TGTGCCAGCAGTTTGGGACAGGGGAGCACTGAAGCTTTCTTT
-,TRBV7-8,-,TRBJ1-3,CASSKRGGGNTIYF,TGTGCCAGCAGCAAACGGGGGGGTGGAAACACCATATATTTT
-,TRBV19,-,TRBJ1-5,CASSMGAMGFQPQHF,TGTGCCAGTAGTATGGGGGCCATGGGGTTTCAGCCCCAGCATTTT
-,TRBV6-5,-,TRBJ2-3,CASSPGRGVPDTQYF,TGTGCCAGCAGTCCGGGCCGCGGGGTCCCAGATACGCAGTATTTT
-,TRBV27,-,TRBJ1-5,CASRTGYSNQPQHF,TGTGCCAGCAGGACAGGATATAGCAATCAGCCCCAGCATTTT
-,TRBV11-2,few,TRBJ2-3,CASSLQAKGQPKQYF,TGTGCCAGCAGCTTACAGGCGAAGGGGCAACCCAAGCAGTATTTT
TRBD1,TRBV27,-,TRBJ2-5,CASSLLSGQGGETQYF,TGTGCCAGCAGTTTACTCTCCGGACAGGGGGGAGAGACCCAGTACTTC